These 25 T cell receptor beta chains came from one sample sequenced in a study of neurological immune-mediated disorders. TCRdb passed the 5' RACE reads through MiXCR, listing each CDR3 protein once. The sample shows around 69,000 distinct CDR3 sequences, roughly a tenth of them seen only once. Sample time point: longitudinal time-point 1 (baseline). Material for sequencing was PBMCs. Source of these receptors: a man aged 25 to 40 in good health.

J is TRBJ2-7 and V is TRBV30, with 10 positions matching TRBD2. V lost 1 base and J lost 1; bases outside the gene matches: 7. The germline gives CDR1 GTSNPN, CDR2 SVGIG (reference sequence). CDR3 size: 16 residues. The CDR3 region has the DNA TGTGCCTGGAGTGGGGTAGCGGGAGGCTTATCCTACGAGCAGTACTTC. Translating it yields CAWSGVAGGLSYEQYF.

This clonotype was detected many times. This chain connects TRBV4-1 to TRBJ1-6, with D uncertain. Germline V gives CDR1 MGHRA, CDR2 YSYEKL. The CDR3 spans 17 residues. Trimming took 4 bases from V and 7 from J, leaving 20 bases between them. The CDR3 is CASSRSSSGITNSPLHF. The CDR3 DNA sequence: TGCGCCAGCAGCCGCTCTAGTAGCGGAATAACCAATTCACCCCTCCACTTT.

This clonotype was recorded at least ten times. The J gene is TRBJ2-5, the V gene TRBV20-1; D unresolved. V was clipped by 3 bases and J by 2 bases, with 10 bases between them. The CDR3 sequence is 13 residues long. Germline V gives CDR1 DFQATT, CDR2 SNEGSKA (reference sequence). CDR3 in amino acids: CSASHSLQETQYF. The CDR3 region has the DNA TGCAGTGCTAGTCACAGCTTACAAGAGACCCAGTACTTC.

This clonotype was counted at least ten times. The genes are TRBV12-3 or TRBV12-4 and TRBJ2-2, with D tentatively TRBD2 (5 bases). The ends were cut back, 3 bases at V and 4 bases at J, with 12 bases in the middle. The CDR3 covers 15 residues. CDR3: CASSFGLTVTGELFF. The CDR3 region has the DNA TGTGCCAGCAGTTTCGGACTGACGGTCACCGGGGAGCTGTTTTTT.

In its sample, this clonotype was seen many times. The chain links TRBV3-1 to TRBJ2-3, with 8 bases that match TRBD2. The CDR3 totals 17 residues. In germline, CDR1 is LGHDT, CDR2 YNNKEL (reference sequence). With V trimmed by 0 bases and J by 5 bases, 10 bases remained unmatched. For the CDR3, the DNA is TGTGCCAGCAGCCAAGATTCCGCGGGAGGAGGTTTAGATACGCAGTATTTT. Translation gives CASSQDSAGGGLDTQYF.

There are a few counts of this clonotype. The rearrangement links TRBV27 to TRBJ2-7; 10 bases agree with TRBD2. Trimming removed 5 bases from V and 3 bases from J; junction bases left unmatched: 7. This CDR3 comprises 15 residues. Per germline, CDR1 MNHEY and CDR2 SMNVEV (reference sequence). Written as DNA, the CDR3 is TGTGCCAGCAGTCCCGCCCTAGCGGGAGTCTACGAGCAGTACTTC. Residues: CASSPALAGVYEQYF.

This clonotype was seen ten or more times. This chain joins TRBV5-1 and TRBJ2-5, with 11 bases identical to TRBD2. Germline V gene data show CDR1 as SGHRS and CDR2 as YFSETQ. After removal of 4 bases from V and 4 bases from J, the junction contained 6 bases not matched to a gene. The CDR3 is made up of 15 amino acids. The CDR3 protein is CASSHGLAGAETQYF. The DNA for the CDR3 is TGCGCCAGCAGCCATGGACTAGCGGGTGCAGAGACCCAGTACTTC.

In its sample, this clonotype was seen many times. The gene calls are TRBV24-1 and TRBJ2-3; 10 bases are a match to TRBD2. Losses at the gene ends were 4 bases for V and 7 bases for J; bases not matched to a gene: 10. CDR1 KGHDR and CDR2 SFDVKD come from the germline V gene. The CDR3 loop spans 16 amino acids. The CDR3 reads CATSDPASGSHHTQYF. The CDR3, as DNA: TGTGCCACCAGTGACCCGGCTAGCGGGAGTCATCATACGCAGTATTTT.

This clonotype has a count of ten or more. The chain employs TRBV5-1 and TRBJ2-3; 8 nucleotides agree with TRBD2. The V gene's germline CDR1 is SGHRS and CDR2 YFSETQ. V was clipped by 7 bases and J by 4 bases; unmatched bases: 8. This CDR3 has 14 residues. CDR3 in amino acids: CASSQRERADTQYF. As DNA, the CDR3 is TGCGCCAGCTCCCAGCGGGAGCGCGCAGATACGCAGTATTTT. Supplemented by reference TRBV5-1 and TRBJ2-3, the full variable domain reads KAGVTQTPRYLIKTRGQQVTLSCSPISGHRSVSWYQQTPGQGLQFLFEYFSETQRNKGNFPGRFSGRQFSNSRSEMNVSTLELGDSALYLCASSQRERADTQYFGPGTRLTVL.

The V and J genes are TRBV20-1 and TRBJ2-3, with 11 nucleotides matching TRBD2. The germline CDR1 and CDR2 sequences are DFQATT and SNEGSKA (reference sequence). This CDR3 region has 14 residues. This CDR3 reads CSWGLADFTDTQYF. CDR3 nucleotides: TGCAGCTGGGGACTAGCGGATTTCACAGATACGCAGTATTTT.

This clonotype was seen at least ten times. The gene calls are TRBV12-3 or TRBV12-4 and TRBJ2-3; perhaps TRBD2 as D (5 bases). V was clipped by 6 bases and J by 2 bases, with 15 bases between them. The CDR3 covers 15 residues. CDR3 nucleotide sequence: TGTGCCAGCAGCCCAAGCGGAGCCTACACAGATACGCAGTATTTT. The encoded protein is CASSPSGAYTDTQYF.

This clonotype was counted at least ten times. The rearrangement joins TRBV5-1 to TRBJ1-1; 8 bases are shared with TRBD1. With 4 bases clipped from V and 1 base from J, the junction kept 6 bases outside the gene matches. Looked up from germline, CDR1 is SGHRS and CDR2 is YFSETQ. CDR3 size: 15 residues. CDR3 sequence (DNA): TGCGCCAGCAGCCCGTTACAGGGGGGGAACACTGAAGCTTTCTTT. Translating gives CASSPLQGGNTEAFF.

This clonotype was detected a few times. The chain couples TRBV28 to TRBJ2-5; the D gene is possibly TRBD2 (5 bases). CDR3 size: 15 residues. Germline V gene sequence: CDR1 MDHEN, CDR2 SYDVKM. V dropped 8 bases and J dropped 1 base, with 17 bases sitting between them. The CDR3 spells CASVGLTGIQETQYF. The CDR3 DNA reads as TGTGCCAGCGTTGGACTCACCGGGATCCAAGAGACCCAGTACTTC.

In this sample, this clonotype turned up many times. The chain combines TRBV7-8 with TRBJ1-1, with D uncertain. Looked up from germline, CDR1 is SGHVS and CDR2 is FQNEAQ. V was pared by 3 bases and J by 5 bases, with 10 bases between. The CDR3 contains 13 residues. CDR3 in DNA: TGTGCCAGCAGCTTCGGCAGTGGGACTGAAGCTTTCTTT. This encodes CASSFGSGTEAFF. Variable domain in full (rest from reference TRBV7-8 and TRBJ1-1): GAGVSQSPRYKVAKRGQDVALRCDPISGHVSLFWYQQALGQGPEFLTYFQNEAQLDKSGLPSDRFFAERPEGSVSTLKIQRTQQEDSAVYLCASSFGSGTEAFFGQGTRLTVV.

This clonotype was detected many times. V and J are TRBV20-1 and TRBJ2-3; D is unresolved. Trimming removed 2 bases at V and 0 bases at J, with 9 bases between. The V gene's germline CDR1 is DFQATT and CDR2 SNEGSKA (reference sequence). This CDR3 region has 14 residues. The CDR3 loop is CSARPDTSTDTQYF. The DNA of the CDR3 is TGCAGTGCTAGACCCGATACGAGCACAGATACGCAGTATTTT.

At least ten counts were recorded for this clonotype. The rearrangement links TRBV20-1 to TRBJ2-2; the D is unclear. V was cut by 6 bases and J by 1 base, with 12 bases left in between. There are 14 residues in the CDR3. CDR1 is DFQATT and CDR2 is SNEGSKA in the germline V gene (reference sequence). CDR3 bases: TGCAGTGCCCCCCCAAGGAGGAACACCGGGGAGCTGTTTTTT. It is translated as CSAPPRRNTGELFF.

CDR3 DNA sequence: TGTGCCAGCAGGAAAGGGGGTGGCACTAACGCTTTCTTT. It codes for CASRKGGGTNAFF. The gene calls are TRBV3-1 and TRBJ1-1; TRBD1 might be the D (6 bases). Looked up from germline, CDR1 is LGHDT and CDR2 is YNNKEL (reference sequence). Trimming stripped 6 bases from V and 11 bases from J, with 19 bases between. This CDR3 is built from 13 residues.

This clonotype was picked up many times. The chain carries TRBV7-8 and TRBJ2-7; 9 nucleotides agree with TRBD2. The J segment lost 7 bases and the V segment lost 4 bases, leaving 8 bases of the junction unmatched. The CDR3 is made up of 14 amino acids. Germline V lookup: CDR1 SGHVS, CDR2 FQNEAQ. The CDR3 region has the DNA TGTGCCAGCAGCTCGGGACTAGCAAAATGGGAGCAGTACTTC. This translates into CASSSGLAKWEQYF.

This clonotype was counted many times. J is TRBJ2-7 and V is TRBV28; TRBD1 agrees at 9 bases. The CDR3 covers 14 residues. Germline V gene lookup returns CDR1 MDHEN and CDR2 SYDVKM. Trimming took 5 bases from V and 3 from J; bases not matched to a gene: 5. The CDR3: CASSTLTGGYEQYF. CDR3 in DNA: TGTGCCAGCAGTACCCTGACAGGGGGCTACGAGCAGTACTTC.

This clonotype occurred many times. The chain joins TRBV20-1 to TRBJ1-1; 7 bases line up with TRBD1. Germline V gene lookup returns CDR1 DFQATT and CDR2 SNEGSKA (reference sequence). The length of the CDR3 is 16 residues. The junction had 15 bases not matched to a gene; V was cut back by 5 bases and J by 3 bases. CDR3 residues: CSAPGGWGLVYTEAFF. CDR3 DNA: TGCAGTGCTCCAGGGGGGTGGGGGCTGGTCTACACTGAAGCTTTCTTT.

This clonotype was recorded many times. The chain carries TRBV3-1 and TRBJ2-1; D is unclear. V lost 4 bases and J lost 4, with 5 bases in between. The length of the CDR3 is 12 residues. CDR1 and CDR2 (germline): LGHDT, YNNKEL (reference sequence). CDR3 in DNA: TGTGCCAGCAGCCTAGTTTACAATGAGCAGTTCTTC. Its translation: CASSLVYNEQFF.

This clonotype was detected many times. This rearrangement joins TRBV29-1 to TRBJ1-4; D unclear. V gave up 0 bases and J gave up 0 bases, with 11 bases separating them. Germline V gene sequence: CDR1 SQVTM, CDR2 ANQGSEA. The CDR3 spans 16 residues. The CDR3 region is CSVEESYSATNEKLFF. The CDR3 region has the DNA TGCAGCGTTGAAGAGTCCTACAGCGCAACTAATGAAAAACTGTTTTTT.

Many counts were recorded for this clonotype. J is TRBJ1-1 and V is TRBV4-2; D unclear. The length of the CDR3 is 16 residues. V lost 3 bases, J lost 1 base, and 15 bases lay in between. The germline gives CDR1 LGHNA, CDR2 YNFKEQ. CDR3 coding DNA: TGTGCCAGCAGCCATGAGGCGACACCAGGGAACACTGAAGCTTTCTTT. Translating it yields CASSHEATPGNTEAFF.

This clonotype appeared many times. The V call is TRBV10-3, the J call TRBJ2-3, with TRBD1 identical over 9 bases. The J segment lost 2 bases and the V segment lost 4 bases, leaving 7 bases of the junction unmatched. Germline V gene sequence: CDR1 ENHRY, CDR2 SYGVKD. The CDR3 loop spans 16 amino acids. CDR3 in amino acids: CAISGSGTGITDTQYF. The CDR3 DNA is TGTGCCATCAGTGGTTCGGGGACAGGGATCACAGATACGCAGTATTTT.

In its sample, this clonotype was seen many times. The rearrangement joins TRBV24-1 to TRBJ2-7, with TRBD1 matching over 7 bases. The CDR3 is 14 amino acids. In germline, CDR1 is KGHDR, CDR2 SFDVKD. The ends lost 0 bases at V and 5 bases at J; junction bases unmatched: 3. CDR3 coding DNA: TGTGCCACCAGTGATTTGACAGGGGAACACGAGCAGTACTTC. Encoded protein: CATSDLTGEHEQYF.